Each of the 3 T cell receptor beta chains below was sequenced from the same sample in a study of blood T cell repertoires in COVID-19. The repertoire was sequenced with immunoSEQ multiplex PCR; TCRdb's copy has only in-frame clones and lacks some. This table has over 150,000 clones, approximately 80% appearing once. Sequencing input: peripheral blood. These TCRs come from a woman in her fifties or sixties with COVID-19, enrolled during active disease.

Details on this clone: At the DNA level, this CDR3 is encoded by other sequences in the same sample as well. The chain joins TRBV18 to TRBJ2-2; D is uncertain. The CDR3 is made up of 15 amino acids. Per the germline V gene, CDR1 is KGHSH and CDR2 is LQKENI. V was pared by 3 bases and J by 2 bases, with 10 bases between. The chain's CDR3 is CASSPRTANTGELFF. The CDR3 DNA reads TGTGCCAGCTCACCTAGAACAGCCAACACCGGGGAGCTGTTTTTT. Full variable domain (missing parts from reference TRBV18 and TRBJ2-2): NAGVMQNPRHLVRRRGQEARLRCSPMKGHSHVYWYRQLPEEGLKFMVYLQKENIIDESGMPKERFSAEFPKEGPSILRIQQVVRGDSAAYFCASSPRTANTGELFFGEGSRLTVL.

The chain is built from TRBV18 and TRBJ1-1, with 8 bases matching TRBD1. This CDR3 spans 18 amino acids. V was clipped by 2 bases and J by 4 bases; unmatched bases: 15. The germline V gene encodes CDR1 KGHSH and CDR2 LQKENI. The CDR3 sequence: CASSPVAQGVVGATEAFF. In DNA, the CDR3 is TGTGCCAGCTCACCAGTTGCACAGGGGGTTGTGGGGGCCACTGAAGCTTTCTTT.

The gene calls are TRBV5-4 and TRBJ1-2; D gene uncertain. The CDR3 covers 12 residues. V was cut by 0 bases and J by 4 bases, with 4 bases left in between. Looked up from germline, CDR1 is SGHNT and CDR2 is YYREEE (reference sequence). CDR3 amino acids: CASSLEAYGYTF. For the CDR3, the DNA is TGTGCCAGCAGCTTGGAAGCCTATGGCTACACCTTC.